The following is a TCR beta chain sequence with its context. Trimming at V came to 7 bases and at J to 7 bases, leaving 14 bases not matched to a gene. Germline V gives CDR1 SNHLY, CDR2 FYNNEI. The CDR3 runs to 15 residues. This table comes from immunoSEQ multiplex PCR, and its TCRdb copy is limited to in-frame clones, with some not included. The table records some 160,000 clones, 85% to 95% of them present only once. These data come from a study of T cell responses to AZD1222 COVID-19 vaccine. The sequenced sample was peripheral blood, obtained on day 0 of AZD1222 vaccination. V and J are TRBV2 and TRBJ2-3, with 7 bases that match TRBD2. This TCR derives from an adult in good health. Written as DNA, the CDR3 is TGTGCCAGCAAATCGGCTAGCGGATATCGAAATACGCAGTATTTT. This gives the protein CASKSASGYRNTQYF.